A single sample is the source of the 19 T cell receptor beta chains below, sequenced in a study of identifying expanded T cells in peripheral blood. Clones were read by immunoSEQ multiplex PCR, and TCRdb kept only the in-frame ones, dropping some. The sample consists of about 100,000 clones, 88% of them appearing once. Sequencing input: blood. The receptors shown here come from a person aged 18-69 years in good health.

This rearrangement joins TRBV7-9 to TRBJ2-3; TRBD2 matches at 14 bases. Germline CDR1 SEHNR, CDR2 FQNEAQ (reference sequence). V was clipped by 0 bases and J by 8 bases; unmatched bases: 10. The CDR3 runs to 18 residues. CDR3 in DNA: TGTGCCAGCAGCTTAGCCCCGGGACTAGCGGGAGCCGGGGGTACGCAGTATTTT. It codes for CASSLAPGLAGAGGTQYF.

The J gene is TRBJ2-2, the V gene TRBV6-4; TRBD1 matches 9 bases. Trimming cost V 2 bases and J 7 bases; bases outside gene matches: 8. There are 16 residues in the CDR3. Germline V CDR1 and CDR2: MRHNA, SNTAGT. The CDR3 nucleotides read TGTGCCAGCAGTGACCGACAGGGGGGTGGGATCGGGGAGCTGTTTTTT. This gives the protein CASSDRQGGGIGELFF.

The chain combines TRBV23-1 with TRBJ2-7, with D possibly being TRBD1 (5 bases). Being an ORF, TRBV23-1 has a function that is uncertain. V was shortened by 0 bases and J by 0 bases, with 12 bases between the two germline ends. The CDR3 loop spans 16 amino acids. For the CDR3, the DNA is TGCGCCAGCAGTCAATCCCGCAGACAGCACTCCTACGAGCAGTACTTC. As protein: CASSQSRRQHSYEQYF.

In its sample, this clone was seen once. The rearrangement links TRBV7-3 to TRBJ2-7, with 9 positions matching TRBD1. The CDR3 has 13 amino acids. V lost 4 bases to trimming and J lost 3 bases; unmatched junction nucleotides: 1. From germline, CDR1 is SGHTA and CDR2 FQGTGA. CDR3 sequence reads: CASSSTGGYEQYF. CDR3 nucleotide sequence: TGTGCCAGCAGCTCGACAGGGGGCTACGAGCAGTACTTC.

This clone has only a few counts. This chain connects TRBV5-1 to TRBJ2-3; D possibly matches TRBD1 or TRBD2 (6 bases each). V was shortened by 4 bases and J by 1 base, with 16 bases between the two germline ends. In germline, CDR1 is SGHRS, CDR2 YFSETQ. The CDR3 length is 16 residues. CDR3 DNA sequence: TGCGCCAGCAGCCGCCTACAGGGCGGGGGCACAGATACGCAGTATTTT. Translated: CASSRLQGGGTDTQYF.

The CDR3 sequence is CASGSLTSIRSAGELFF. CDR3 coding DNA: TGTGCTAGTGGTTCGTTGACTAGCATAAGATCCGCCGGGGAGCTGTTTTTT. V usage is TRBV12-5 and J usage is TRBJ2-2; TRBD2 agrees at 7 bases. The ends lost 4 bases at V and 6 bases at J; junction bases unmatched: 14. Germline assignment: CDR1 LGHNT and CDR2 FRNRAP. The CDR3 has 17 amino acids.

This clone has just a few counts. J is TRBJ1-1 and V is TRBV13, with a tentative D call TRBD1 (6 bases). This CDR3 region has 15 residues. Trimming stripped 4 bases from V and 0 bases from J, with 12 bases between. The germline CDR1 and CDR2 sequences are PRHDT and FYEKMQ (reference sequence). The CDR3 spells CASSSGQIMNTEAFF. CDR3 bases: TGTGCCAGCAGCTCCGGACAGATCATGAACACTGAAGCTTTCTTT. Drawing the rest from reference TRBV13 and TRBJ1-1, the complete variable domain is AAGVIQSPRHLIKEKRETATLKCYPIPRHDTVYWYQQGPGQDPQFLISFYEKMQSDKGSIPDRFSAQQFSDYHSELNMSSLELGDSALYFCASSSGQIMNTEAFFGQGTRLTVV.

The rearrangement joins TRBV25-1 to TRBJ1-2, with 11 nucleotides matching TRBD1. V shed 6 bases and J 5 bases; nucleotides not matched to a gene: 2. The CDR3 is 13 amino acids. Germline CDR1 MGHDK, CDR2 SYGVNS. The CDR3 DNA follows: TGTGCCAGCAGGGACAGGGGGCTTTATGGCTACACCTTC. It is translated as CASRDRGLYGYTF.

The rearrangement joins TRBV10-3 to TRBJ1-5, with D hard to call. Germline V gives CDR1 ENHRY, CDR2 SYGVKD. The V end was cut by 0 bases, the J end by 5 bases, with 5 bases between. The CDR3 has 13 residues. For the CDR3, the DNA is TGTGCCATCAGTGAGTCAAGGTATCAGCCCCAGCATTTT. Translated: CAISESRYQPQHF.

This chain connects TRBV4-1 to TRBJ1-5; D possibly corresponds to TRBD1 (5 bases). CDR3 length equals 15 residues. Germline V gene data show CDR1 as MGHRA and CDR2 as YSYEKL. The V end was cut by 4 bases, the J end by 4 bases, with 14 bases between. The CDR3 sequence: CASSPTDRTNQPQHF. Here the CDR3 DNA reads TGCGCCAGCAGCCCTACCGACAGAACGAATCAGCCCCAGCATTTT.

A few counts support this clone. The chain recombines TRBV7-9 with TRBJ1-1; 7 bases match TRBD1. V lost 3 bases to trimming and J lost 7 bases; unmatched junction nucleotides: 8. Germline-derived CDR1 and CDR2 are SEHNR and FQNEAQ (reference sequence). The CDR3 length is 14 residues. CDR3 residues: CASSFQGGLGEAFF. The CDR3 nucleotides read TGTGCCAGCAGCTTTCAGGGGGGCCTGGGTGAAGCTTTCTTT. The full variable domain, its missing parts supplied by reference TRBV7-9 and TRBJ1-1, is DTGVSQNPRHKITKRGQNVTFRCDPISEHNRLYWYRQTLGQGPEFLTYFQNEAQLEKSRLLSDRFSAERPKGSFSTLEIQRTEQGDSAMYLCASSFQGGLGEAFFGQGTRLTVV.

This chain uses TRBV6-1 with TRBJ1-4, with D possibly matching TRBD1 (5 bases). CDR3 length: 14 amino acids. Germline V gene sequence: CDR1 MNHNS, CDR2 SASEGT. V was clipped by 9 bases and J by 8 bases, with 19 bases between them. The CDR3 coding sequence is TGTGCCAGTACCCAAGGGGTCGGTGGGGAAAAACTGTTTTTT. This encodes CASTQGVGGEKLFF.

The chain's CDR3 is CASSHEGQRQETQYF. The CDR3 coding sequence is TGTGCCAGCAGCCACGAGGGACAGAGACAAGAGACCCAGTACTTC. This sequence joins TRBV7-2 and TRBJ2-5, with TRBD1 matching 7 bases. V was pared by 5 bases and J by 2 bases, with 8 bases of the junction left unmatched. The CDR3 length is 15 residues. CDR1 and CDR2 from the germline V gene are SGHTA and FQGNSA. The entire variable domain, with the rest obtained from reference TRBV7-2 and TRBJ2-5, is as follows: GAGVSQSPSNKVTEKGKDVELRCDPISGHTALYWYRQSLGQGLEFLIYFQGNSAPDKSGLPSDRFSAERTGGSVSTLTIQRTQQEDSAVYLCASSHEGQRQETQYFGPGTRLLVL.

This chain connects TRBV10-3 to TRBJ1-2; D may be TRBD1 (6 bases). This CDR3 has 13 residues. Germline V lookup: CDR1 ENHRY, CDR2 SYGVKD. V was trimmed by 6 bases and J by 6 bases, leaving 14 bases between them. The CDR3 coding sequence is TGTGCCATCAGCCTACAGGGTCTGGATGGCTACACCTTC. Its translation is CAISLQGLDGYTF.

J is TRBJ1-2 and V is TRBV6-5, with 7 bases aligning to TRBD1. V lost 2 bases and J lost 2; bases outside the gene matches: 8. The CDR3 has 16 residues. The germline V gene encodes CDR1 MNHEY and CDR2 SVGAGI. The CDR3 DNA reads as TGTGCCAGCAGTTACCGGCCGACAGGGTCCAACTATGGCTACACCTTC. Its translation: CASSYRPTGSNYGYTF.

For this clone: At one end, the junction sequence differs from germline, possibly due to a read error. The chain carries TRBV5-1 and TRBJ2-1; TRBD2 aligns across 8 bases. The CDR3 loop spans 14 amino acids. In germline, CDR1 is SGHRS, CDR2 YFSETQ. In nucleotides, the CDR3 is TGCACCAGCAGCTTGGGCGGGGGGATGAATGAGCAGTTCTTC. This translates into CTSSLGGGMNEQFF.

This clone appeared a single time. This chain uses TRBV2 with TRBJ1-5, with 7 positions matching TRBD1. This CDR3 is built from 16 residues. Germline V gene sequence: CDR1 SNHLY, CDR2 FYNNEI. Trimming cost V 0 bases and J 1 base; bases outside gene matches: 3. The CDR3 here is CASSEALTGSNQPQHF. CDR3 nucleotides: TGTGCCAGCAGTGAAGCACTGACAGGGAGCAATCAGCCCCAGCATTTT.

J is TRBJ1-1 and V is TRBV2, with TRBD1 matching 9 bases. The CDR3 is 14 residues long. The V and J ends lost 6 bases and 1 base, in that order; junction bases with no gene match: 3. Germline CDR1 and CDR2: SNHLY and FYNNEI. In nucleotides, the CDR3 is TGTGCCAGCAGACCGGGACAGGGGAACACTGAAGCTTTCTTT. The encoded protein is CASRPGQGNTEAFF.

The chain recombines TRBV11-1 with TRBJ1-2; no reliable D call. The germline V gene has CDR1 SGHAT and CDR2 FQDESV (reference sequence). The CDR3 sequence is 13 residues long. V shed 5 bases and J shed 8 bases, with 15 bases lying between them. CDR3: CASSLDGRVGYTF. The DNA for the CDR3 is TGTGCCAGCAGCCTCGATGGGCGGGTCGGCTACACCTTC.